This T cell receptor beta chain was sequenced in a study of monozygotic twins with cystic fibrosis. Study results and limitations: Monozygotic CF twin pairs shared significantly more nucleotide-identical clonotypes than unrelated CF individuals did.

Method: immunoSEQ multiplex PCR; TCRdb's copy keeps in-frame clones and lacks some. The top ten clones hold roughly 1.5% of a sample with around 20,000 clones, about 89% of them seen once. About this clone itself: Antigen specificity is unknown.

From germline, CDR1 is SGHRS and CDR2 YFSETQ. CDR3 length: 14 residues. V lost 2 bases to trimming and J lost 4 bases; unmatched junction nucleotides: 4. Sequenced sample: blood. The chain uses TRBV5-1 and TRBJ1-1, with TRBD1 matching 8 bases. This clonotype originated in a girl under 10 years old with cystic fibrosis. For the CDR3, the DNA is TGCGCCAGCAGCTTAGGACAGGGAGCCACTGAAGCTTTCTTT. Translation gives CASSLGQGATEAFF.